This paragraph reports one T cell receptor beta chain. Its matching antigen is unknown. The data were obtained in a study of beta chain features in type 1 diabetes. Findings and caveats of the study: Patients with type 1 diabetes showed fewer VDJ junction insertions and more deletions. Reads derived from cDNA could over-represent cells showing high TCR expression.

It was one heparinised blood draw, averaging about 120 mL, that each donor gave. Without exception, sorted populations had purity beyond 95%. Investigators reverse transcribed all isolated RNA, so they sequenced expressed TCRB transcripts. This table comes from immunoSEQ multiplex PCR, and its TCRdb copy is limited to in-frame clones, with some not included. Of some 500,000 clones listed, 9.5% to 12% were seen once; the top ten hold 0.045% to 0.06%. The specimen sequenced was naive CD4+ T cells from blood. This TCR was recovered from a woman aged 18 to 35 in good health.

The CDR3 reads CASSAQEGDTQYF. The CDR3 region has the DNA TGTGCCAGCAGTGCCCAAGAAGGGGATACGCAGTATTTT. J is TRBJ2-3 and V is TRBV2; no reliable D call. CDR3 size: 13 residues. Trimming took off 4 bases at V and 6 bases at J, with 11 bases between the two ends. CDR1 SNHLY and CDR2 FYNNEI come from the germline V gene.